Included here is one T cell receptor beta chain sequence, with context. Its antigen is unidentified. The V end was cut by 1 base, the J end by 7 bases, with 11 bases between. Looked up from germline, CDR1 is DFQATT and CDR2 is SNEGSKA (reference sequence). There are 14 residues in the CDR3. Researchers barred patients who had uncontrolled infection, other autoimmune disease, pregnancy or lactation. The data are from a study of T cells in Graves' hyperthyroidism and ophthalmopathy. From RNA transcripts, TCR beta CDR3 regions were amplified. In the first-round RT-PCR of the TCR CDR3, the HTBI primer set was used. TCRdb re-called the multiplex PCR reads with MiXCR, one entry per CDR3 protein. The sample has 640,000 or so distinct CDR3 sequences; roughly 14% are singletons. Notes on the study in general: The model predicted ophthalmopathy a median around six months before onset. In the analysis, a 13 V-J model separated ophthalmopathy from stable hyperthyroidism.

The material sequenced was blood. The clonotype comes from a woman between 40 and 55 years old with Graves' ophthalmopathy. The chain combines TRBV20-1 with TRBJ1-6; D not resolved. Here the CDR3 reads CSARARITNSPLHF. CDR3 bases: TGCAGTGCTAGAGCCCGGATTACAAATTCACCCCTCCACTTT.